The present T cell receptor beta chain was sequenced within a study of T cells after yellow fever vaccination (dated by TCRdb to between 2018 and 2021). For the study in its entirety: The SMART-Seq v4 Ultra Low Input RNA kit was used to prepare libraries from fractions with low cell numbers. To follow T-cell clones before and after primary and booster YFV17D yellow fever vaccination, bulk TCR alpha and beta repertoires were sequenced over time. The cohort comprised two healthy male donors, one aged 18 to 29 and one aged 30 to 39 years. Blood samples were taken at several timepoints before and after primary and secondary immunization, and bulk PBMC replicates and cell subsets were isolated.

Comments on this clonotype: Its antigen remains unidentified. No per-base quality is available; no much larger clone lies one base away.

Sequencer: Illumina NovaSeq 6000. TCR cDNA was synthesized by 5'RACE template switching, through which a universal primer site and unique molecular identifiers were introduced. cDNA synthesis was primed from both the TCR alpha and TCR beta constant segments. Libraries were amplified in two PCR steps, with sample barcodes and sequencing adapters added in the second step. Sequencing of the libraries was done on either Illumina HiSeq 2500 (2x100 bp) or NovaSeq (2x150 bp). The authors processed their data as follows. MIGEC was used to demultiplex reads and collapse the reads into UMI consensus sequences, and MiXCR was used for V(D)J alignment. Clonotypes responding to the vaccine were identified with edgeR on replicate PBMC samples, with the criteria of FDR below 0.01 and a log2 fold change above 5 up to day 15. Bulk clonotypes were assigned CD4 or CD8 identity according to which sequenced CD4 or CD8 repertoire held them at higher abundance. The public reads were quality trimmed at Q25 with fastp and then assembled into clones with MiXCR by TCRdb, keeping productive beta chains. CDR3 protein duplicates are merged, each entry listing the most common genes and DNA. These V and J calls originate from TCRdb's pipeline instead of the authors' own analysis. Here the sample has 300,000 or so distinct CDR3 sequences; around 8.6% occur a single time. Around 3.4% of the sample goes to the ten largest clones.

The treatment or condition tag for this specimen amounts to: live attenuated yellow fever vaccine strain. PBMCs were isolated from peripheral blood using a standard Ficoll-Paque protocol. CD4 and CD8 T-cell fractions were isolated with Dynabeads CD4 and CD8 positive selection kits. RNA was extracted with TriZol from bulk PBMCs, CD4 and CD8 fractions, and dextramer-positive and dextramer-negative fractions. The paper as a whole reports these results and caveats: The study included only two donors, which limits how far the findings can be generalized. The secondary T-cell response was weaker than the primary response but faster, peaking on day 5 instead of day 15. Because abundant contaminating clonotypes from the bulk population could be contained in FACS-sorted repertoires, computational filtering was required. A small share of clonotypes was detected in both CD4 and CD8 compartments, with the overlap likely arising from convergent recombination. After the booster, most of the clones that had expanded following primary vaccination were detected again (96% of CD4 and roughly nine tenths of CD8), which suggests that memory was broadly maintained.

V was cut back by 3 bases and J by 5 bases, leaving a gap of 10 bases between them. The germline V gene gives CDR1 as SGHTA and CDR2 as FQGNSA. From the cysteine through the phenylalanine, the CDR3 covers 13 amino acids. The retained sequence is limited to the CDR3, 39 bases, with the frame set at the first base. The input for sequencing was CD4+ T cells sorted from PBMCs, taken 5 days after the yellow fever booster vaccination. This TCR was recovered from a man between 18 and 35 years old who received the YFV17D yellow fever vaccine. The sequence is built from TRBV7-2 and TRBJ1-1; the D gene remains uncertain. At the DNA level, the sequence is TGTGCCAGCAGCTTCCCGGAGATAACTGAAGCTTTCTTT. Its translation reads: CASSFPEITEAFF.